The 20 T cell receptor beta chains below were found in one sample sequenced in a study of blood T cell repertoires in COVID-19. TCRdb's table, derived via immunoSEQ multiplex PCR, lists solely in-frame clones and lacks some. The sample includes hundreds of thousands of clones, more than 80% of them seen just once. Input material: PBMCs or T cells enriched from blood (not recorded which). These receptors were taken from a man aged 45 to 65 who had been exposed to COVID-19.

The chain combines TRBV5-1 with TRBJ1-4, with unresolved D. With 1 base removed from V and 11 bases from J, the gap between germline ends came to 15 bases. This CDR3 is built from 14 residues. Germline loops: CDR1 SGHRS, CDR2 YFSETQ. The CDR3 region is CASSLRGGGRKLFF. For the CDR3, the DNA is TGCGCCAGCAGCTTGCGGGGAGGCGGGAGGAAACTGTTTTTT.

The chain carries TRBV18 and TRBJ1-5; tentative D call: TRBD1 (5 bases). The CDR3 loop spans 15 amino acids. From germline, CDR1 is KGHSH and CDR2 LQKENI. Trimming took 5 bases from V and 5 from J, leaving 16 bases between them. CDR3 residues: CASSFGSGGDQPQHF. As DNA, the CDR3 is TGTGCCAGCTCATTCGGCTCGGGGGGAGATCAGCCCCAGCATTTT.

The chain has TRBV12-3 or TRBV12-4 and TRBJ1-2; possible D gene TRBD1, 6 bases. The CDR3 sequence is 12 residues long. Trimming shortened V by 4 bases and J by 7 bases, and 10 bases separated the two germline ends. The CDR3 reads CASSYRVAGYTF. The CDR3 DNA reads TGTGCCAGCAGTTACAGGGTTGCTGGCTACACCTTC.

The chain couples TRBV6-5 to TRBJ1-2; weak D call: TRBD1 (6 bases). V was cut by 7 bases and J by 7 bases, with 16 bases left in between. The CDR3 extends over 13 amino acids. Germline V CDR1 and CDR2: MNHEY, SVGAGI. The CDR3 DNA reads as TGTGCCAGCAAGTTACGCCAGGGGTCTGGCTACACCTTC. As protein: CASKLRQGSGYTF.

This clone was detected only once. V gene TRBV5-1 combines with J gene TRBJ1-4, with a tentative D call TRBD1 (5 bases). CDR3 size: 15 residues. CDR1 and CDR2 (germline): SGHRS, YFSETQ. V lost 0 bases and J lost 5, with 11 bases in between. The CDR3 loop is CASSLVAGPNEKLFF. CDR3 sequence (DNA): TGCGCCAGCAGCTTGGTTGCAGGGCCGAATGAAAAACTGTTTTTT.

A remark on this clone: The same CDR3 arises from other DNA sequences in this sample as well. The rearrangement joins TRBV5-1 to TRBJ1-5, with no clear D. V lost 0 bases, J lost 1 base, and 8 bases lay in between. The germline V gene has CDR1 SGHRS and CDR2 YFSETQ. The CDR3 loop spans 15 amino acids. CDR3 nucleotide sequence: TGCGCCAGCAGCTTGGGCGGCGGGAGCAATCAGCCCCAGCATTTT. Residues: CASSLGGGSNQPQHF.

V is TRBV19 and J is TRBJ1-2; D gene ambiguous. The CDR3 contains 14 residues. The V end was cut by 2 bases, the J end by 7 bases, with 14 bases between. Germline assignment: CDR1 LNHDA and CDR2 SQIVND (reference sequence). The DNA of the CDR3 is TGTGCCAGTAGTATACGTTCAGGTCCTCGTGGCTACACCTTC. Protein sequence: CASSIRSGPRGYTF.

The chain carries TRBV24-1 and TRBJ1-1; 7 bases are a match to TRBD1. The CDR3 runs to 14 residues. V was pared by 3 bases and J by 3 bases, with 3 bases of the junction left unmatched. CDR1 and CDR2 (germline): KGHDR, SFDVKD. CDR3 nucleotide sequence: TGTGCCACCAGTGATACAGGGGAGTACACTGAAGCTTTCTTT. Protein: CATSDTGEYTEAFF.

On this clone itself: Other DNA sequences in the sample encode the same CDR3. The chain couples TRBV7-2 to TRBJ2-7; TRBD2 matches 9 bases. Trimming cost V 1 base and J 4 bases; bases outside gene matches: 2. The CDR3 contains 14 residues. Germline V gene lookup returns CDR1 SGHTA and CDR2 FQGNSA. CDR3 nucleotides: TGTGCCAGCAGCTTAGGCGGGGGGGCGTACGAGCAGTACTTC. Protein: CASSLGGGAYEQYF.

As DNA, the CDR3 is TGCGCCAGCAGCGCAAGACCTGCGGGACAGGGCACCTACGAGCAGTACTTC. The encoded protein is CASSARPAGQGTYEQYF. This chain joins TRBV5-1 and TRBJ2-7; 9 bases fit TRBD1. The CDR3 consists of 17 residues. Germline-derived CDR1 and CDR2 are SGHRS and YFSETQ. The junction had 13 bases not matched to a gene; V was cut back by 4 bases and J by 2 bases.

The gene calls are TRBV6-5 and TRBJ2-3; 7 positions match TRBD1. CDR1 is MNHEY, CDR2 SVGAGI, per germline. The CDR3 is 16 residues long. V lost 4 bases and J lost 0; bases outside the gene matches: 7. CDR3 loop: CASSSYRGGSTDTQYF. In nucleotides, the CDR3 is TGTGCCAGCAGTTCTTACAGGGGTGGAAGCACAGATACGCAGTATTTT.

The rearrangement links TRBV21-1 to TRBJ1-3; the table's D call, TRBD1, was not checked against the DNA. TRBV21-1 is designated a pseudogene. The CDR3 spans 17 residues. The CDR3 here is CASSNRPSGRGGNTIYF. The CDR3, as DNA: TGTGCCAGCAGCAATCGCCCAAGCGGCAGGGGTGGAAACACCATATATTTT.

CDR3 coding DNA: TGCGCCAGCAGCCCGCAGGACACTGAAGCTTTCTTT. It specifies CASSPQDTEAFF. The genes are TRBV5-1 and TRBJ1-1; D is ambiguous. This CDR3 region has 12 residues. Germline V CDR1 and CDR2: SGHRS, YFSETQ. Trimming shortened V by 4 bases and J by 3 bases, and 7 bases separated the two germline ends.

J is TRBJ1-6 and V is TRBV28; D possibly corresponds to TRBD1 (5 bases). The CDR3 extends over 13 amino acids. Trimming pared 2 bases from V and 11 bases from J, leaving 10 bases between. Germline V gene sequence: CDR1 MDHEN, CDR2 SYDVKM. CDR3 nucleotide sequence: TGTGCCAGCAGTTTAGCCAGGGAACCACCCCTCCACTTT. Translating gives CASSLAREPPLHF.

J is TRBJ2-7 and V is TRBV18; 10 positions match TRBD1. This CDR3 has 16 residues. Germline V lookup: CDR1 KGHSH, CDR2 LQKENI. V dropped 3 bases and J dropped 5; count of bases not matched to a gene: 10. The DNA for the CDR3 is TGTGCCAGCTCACCTTCGGTGGACAGGGGGAAAGACGAGCAGTACGTC. This translates into CASSPSVDRGKDEQYV.

This clone was found a few times. The J gene is TRBJ1-4, the V gene TRBV15, with D possibly being TRBD1 (5 bases). V shed 3 bases and J shed 0 bases, with 14 bases lying between them. CDR1 LNHNV and CDR2 YYDKDF come from the germline V gene (reference sequence). The CDR3 length is 17 residues. CDR3 sequence: CATSRDTSTATNEKLFF. The CDR3 DNA is TGTGCCACCAGCAGGGACACCTCAACCGCAACTAATGAAAAACTGTTTTTT.

This clone was found a few times. This chain links TRBV18 with TRBJ1-2, with 8 nucleotides matching TRBD1. CDR3 length equals 16 residues. The J segment lost 2 bases and the V segment lost 5 bases, leaving 10 bases of the junction unmatched. Germline V gives CDR1 KGHSH, CDR2 LQKENI. Here the CDR3 reads CASSSTGTGPNYGYTF. CDR3 bases: TGTGCCAGCTCATCCACCGGGACAGGACCCAACTATGGCTACACCTTC.

The chain couples TRBV6-1 to TRBJ2-7; D is perhaps TRBD1 (5 bases). The germline V gene encodes CDR1 MNHNS and CDR2 SASEGT. CDR3 length: 14 residues. V lost 3 bases, J lost 0 bases, and 9 bases lay in between. CDR3 loop: CASSDDSTSYEQYV. CDR3 coding DNA: TGTGCCAGCAGTGACGACAGTACCTCCTACGAGCAGTACGTC.

CDR3 loop: CASSLGQAVNEKLFF. The DNA for the CDR3 is TGTGCCAGCAGCCTGGGACAGGCGGTTAATGAAAAACTGTTTTTT. The chain employs TRBV7-9 and TRBJ1-4, with 8 positions matching TRBD1. The V gene's germline CDR1 is SEHNR and CDR2 FQNEAQ (reference sequence). The CDR3 length is 15 residues. Unmatched junction bases numbered 6, after V lost 5 bases and J lost 4 bases.

The CDR3 region is CASFSQGRAENTEAFF. CDR3 coding DNA: TGTGCCAGCTTTTCACAGGGACGTGCAGAGAACACTGAAGCTTTCTTT. The chain combines TRBV28 with TRBJ1-1; TRBD1 is a possible D gene (6 bases). V lost 8 bases and J 1 base, leaving 20 bases between the germline ends. The CDR3 has 16 residues. CDR1 is MDHEN, CDR2 SYDVKM, per germline.